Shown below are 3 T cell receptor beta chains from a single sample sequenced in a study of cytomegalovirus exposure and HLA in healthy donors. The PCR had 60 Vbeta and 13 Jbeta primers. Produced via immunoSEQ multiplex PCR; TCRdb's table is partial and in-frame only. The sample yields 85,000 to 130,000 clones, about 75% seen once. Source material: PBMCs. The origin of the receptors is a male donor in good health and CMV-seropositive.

This CDR3 is CAWPMVGKTEAFF. CDR3 in DNA: TGTGCCTGGCCTATGGTCGGTAAAACTGAAGCTTTCTTT. J is TRBJ1-1 and V is TRBV30; D remains unclear. This CDR3 comprises 13 residues. Germline CDR1 GTSNPN, CDR2 SVGIG (reference sequence). V was clipped by 5 bases and J by 5 bases, with 15 bases between them.

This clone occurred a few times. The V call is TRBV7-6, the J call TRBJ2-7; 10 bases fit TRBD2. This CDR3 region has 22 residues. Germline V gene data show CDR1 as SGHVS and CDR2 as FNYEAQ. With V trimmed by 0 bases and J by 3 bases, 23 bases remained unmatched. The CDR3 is CASSLAPGTNHPTSGAFYEQYF. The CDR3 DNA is TGTGCCAGCAGCTTAGCGCCCGGGACAAACCATCCCACTAGCGGGGCGTTCTACGAGCAGTACTTC.

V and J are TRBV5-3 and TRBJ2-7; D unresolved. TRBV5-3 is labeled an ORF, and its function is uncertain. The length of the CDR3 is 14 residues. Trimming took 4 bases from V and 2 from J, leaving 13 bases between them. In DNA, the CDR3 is TGTGCCAGAAGCCCCTACGGCAGGCCCTACGAGCAGTACTTC. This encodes CARSPYGRPYEQYF.